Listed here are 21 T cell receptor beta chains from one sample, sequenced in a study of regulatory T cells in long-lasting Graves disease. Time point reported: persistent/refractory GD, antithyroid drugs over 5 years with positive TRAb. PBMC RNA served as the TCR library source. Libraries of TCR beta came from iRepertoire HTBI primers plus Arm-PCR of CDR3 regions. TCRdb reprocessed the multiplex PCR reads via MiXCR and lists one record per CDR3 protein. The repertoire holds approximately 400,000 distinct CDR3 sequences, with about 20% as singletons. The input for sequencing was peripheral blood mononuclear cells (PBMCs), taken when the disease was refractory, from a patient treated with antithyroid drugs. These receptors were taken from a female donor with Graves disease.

CDR3 residues: CSAGGLGTTANYGYTF. The CDR3 region has the DNA TGCAGTGCGGGTGGACTCGGGACAACCGCTAACTATGGCTACACCTTC. The chain joins TRBV20-1 to TRBJ1-2; TRBD1 is a possible D gene (6 bases). Trimming pared 6 bases from V and 0 bases from J, leaving 20 bases between. This CDR3 spans 16 amino acids. Looked up from germline, CDR1 is DFQATT and CDR2 is SNEGSKA (reference sequence).

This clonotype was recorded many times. CDR3 coding DNA: TGTGCCAGCAGCTTCGCAGGGATCTACGAGCAGTACTTC. Translation: CASSFAGIYEQYF. V gene TRBV11-2 combines with J gene TRBJ2-7; a weak D match, TRBD1 (5 bases). The germline CDR1 and CDR2 sequences are SGHAT and FQNNGV. The CDR3 runs 13 residues. V dropped 3 bases and J dropped 3 bases, with 9 bases sitting between them.

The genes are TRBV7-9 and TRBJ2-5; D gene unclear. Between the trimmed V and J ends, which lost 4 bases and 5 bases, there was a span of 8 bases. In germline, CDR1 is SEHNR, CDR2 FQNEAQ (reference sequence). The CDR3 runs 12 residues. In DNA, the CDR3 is TGTGCCAGCAGCTGGAACACGGAGACCCAGTACTTC. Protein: CASSWNTETQYF.

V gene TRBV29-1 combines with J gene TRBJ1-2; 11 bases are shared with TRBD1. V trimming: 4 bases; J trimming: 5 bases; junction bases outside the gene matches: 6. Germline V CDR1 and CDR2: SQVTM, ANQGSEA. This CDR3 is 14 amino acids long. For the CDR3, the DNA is TGCAGCGTTGGGGACAGGGGGAGAGGTTATGGCTACACCTTC. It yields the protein CSVGDRGRGYGYTF.

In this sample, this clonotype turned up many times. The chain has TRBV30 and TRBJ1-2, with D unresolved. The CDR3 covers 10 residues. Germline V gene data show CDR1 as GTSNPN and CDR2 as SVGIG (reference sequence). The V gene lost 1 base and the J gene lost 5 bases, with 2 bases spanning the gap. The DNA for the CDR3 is TGTGCCTGGAGTGGGTATGGCTACACCTTC. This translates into CAWSGYGYTF.

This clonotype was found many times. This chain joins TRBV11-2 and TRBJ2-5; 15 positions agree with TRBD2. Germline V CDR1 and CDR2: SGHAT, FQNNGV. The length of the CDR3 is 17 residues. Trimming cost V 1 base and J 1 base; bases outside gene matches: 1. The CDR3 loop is CASSLGTSGRVQETQYF. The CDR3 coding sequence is TGTGCCAGCAGCTTAGGGACTAGCGGGAGGGTCCAAGAGACCCAGTACTTC. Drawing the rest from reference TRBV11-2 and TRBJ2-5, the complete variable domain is EAGVAQSPRYKIIEKRQSVAFWCNPISGHATLYWYQQILGQGPKLLIQFQNNGVVDDSQLPKDRFSAERLKGVDSTLKIQPAKLEDSAVYLCASSLGTSGRVQETQYFGPGTRLLVL.

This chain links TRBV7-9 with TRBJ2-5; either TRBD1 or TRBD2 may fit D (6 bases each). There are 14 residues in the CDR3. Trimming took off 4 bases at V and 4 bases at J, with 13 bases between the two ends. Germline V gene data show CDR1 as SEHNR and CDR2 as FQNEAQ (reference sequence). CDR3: CASSSSGGTETQYF. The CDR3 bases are TGTGCCAGCAGCTCTTCCGGGGGCACAGAGACCCAGTACTTC.

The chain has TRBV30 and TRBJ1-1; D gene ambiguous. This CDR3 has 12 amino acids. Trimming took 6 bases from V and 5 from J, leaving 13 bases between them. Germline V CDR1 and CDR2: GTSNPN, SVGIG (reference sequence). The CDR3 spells CACLTGMTEAFF. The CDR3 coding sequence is TGTGCCTGCCTAACGGGTATGACTGAAGCTTTCTTT.

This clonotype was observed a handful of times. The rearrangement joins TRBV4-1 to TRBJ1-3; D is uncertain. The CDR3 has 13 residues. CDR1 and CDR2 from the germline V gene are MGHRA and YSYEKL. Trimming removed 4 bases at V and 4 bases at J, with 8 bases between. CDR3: CASSPMAGNTIYF. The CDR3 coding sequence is TGCGCCAGCAGCCCAATGGCGGGAAACACCATATATTTT.

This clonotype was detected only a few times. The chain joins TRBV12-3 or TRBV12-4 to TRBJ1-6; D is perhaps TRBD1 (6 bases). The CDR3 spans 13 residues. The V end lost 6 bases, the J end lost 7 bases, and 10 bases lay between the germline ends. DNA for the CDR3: TGTGCCAGCAGGGGGGCTAGGAATTCACCCCTCCACTTT. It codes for CASRGARNSPLHF.

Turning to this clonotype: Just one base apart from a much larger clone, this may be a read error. CDR3 sequence reads: CASGFSTSGSQQYF. The CDR3 DNA reads as TGTGCCAGCGGCTTCAGTACTAGCGGGAGCCAGCAGTACTTC. The chain has TRBV7-9 and TRBJ2-7; 11 nucleotides match TRBD2. Germline CDR1 and CDR2: SEHNR and FQNEAQ (reference sequence). This CDR3 spans 14 amino acids.

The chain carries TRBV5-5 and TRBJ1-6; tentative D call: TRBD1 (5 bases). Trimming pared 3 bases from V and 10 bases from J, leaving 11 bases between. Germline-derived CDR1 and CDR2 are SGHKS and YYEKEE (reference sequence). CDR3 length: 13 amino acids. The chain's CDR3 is CASSSESGSPLHF. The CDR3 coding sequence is TGTGCCAGCAGCTCCGAGTCAGGGTCACCCCTCCACTTT.

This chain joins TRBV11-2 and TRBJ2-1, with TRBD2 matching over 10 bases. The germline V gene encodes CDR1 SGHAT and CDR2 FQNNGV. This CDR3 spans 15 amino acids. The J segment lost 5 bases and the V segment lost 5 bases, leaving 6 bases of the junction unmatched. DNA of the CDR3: TGTGCCAGCAGCCCCCAGGGACTAGCGAACAATGAGCAGTTCTTC. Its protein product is CASSPQGLANNEQFF.

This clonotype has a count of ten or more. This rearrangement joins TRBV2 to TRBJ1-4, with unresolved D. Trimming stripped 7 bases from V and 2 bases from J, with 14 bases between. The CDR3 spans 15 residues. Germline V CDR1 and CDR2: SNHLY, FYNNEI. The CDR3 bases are TGTGCCAGCATCATTGGGAGTGCGACTAATGAAAAACTGTTTTTT. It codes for CASIIGSATNEKLFF.

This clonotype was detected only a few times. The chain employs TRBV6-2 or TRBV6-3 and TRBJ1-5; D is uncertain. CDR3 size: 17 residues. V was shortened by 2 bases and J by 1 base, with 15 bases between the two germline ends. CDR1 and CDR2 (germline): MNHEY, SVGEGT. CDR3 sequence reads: CASSYGLTARSNQPQHF. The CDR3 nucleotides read TGTGCCAGCAGTTACGGACTTACGGCCCGGAGCAATCAGCCCCAGCATTTT.

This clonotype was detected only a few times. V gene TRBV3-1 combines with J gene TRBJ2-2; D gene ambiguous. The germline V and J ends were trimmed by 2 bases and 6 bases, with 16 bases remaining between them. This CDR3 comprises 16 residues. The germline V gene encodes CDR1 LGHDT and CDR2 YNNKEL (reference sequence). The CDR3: CASSQLGSPAAGELFF. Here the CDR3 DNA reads TGTGCCAGCAGCCAACTAGGGTCCCCGGCCGCCGGGGAGCTGTTTTTT.

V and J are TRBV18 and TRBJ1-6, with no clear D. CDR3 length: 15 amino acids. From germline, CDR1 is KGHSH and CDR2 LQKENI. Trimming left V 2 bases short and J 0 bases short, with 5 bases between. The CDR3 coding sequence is TGTGCCAGCTCACCATACAGCTCCTATAATTCACCCCTCCACTTT. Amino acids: CASSPYSSYNSPLHF.

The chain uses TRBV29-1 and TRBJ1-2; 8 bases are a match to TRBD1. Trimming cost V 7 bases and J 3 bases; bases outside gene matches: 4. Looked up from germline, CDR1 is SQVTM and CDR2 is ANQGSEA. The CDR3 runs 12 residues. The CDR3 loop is CSAAQGDYGYTF. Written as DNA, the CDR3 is TGCAGCGCCGCACAGGGGGACTATGGCTACACCTTC.

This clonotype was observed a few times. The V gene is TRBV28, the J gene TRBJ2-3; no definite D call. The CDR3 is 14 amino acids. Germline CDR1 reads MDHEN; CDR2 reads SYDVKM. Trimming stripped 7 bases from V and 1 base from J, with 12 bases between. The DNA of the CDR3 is TGTGCCAGCACTCAGCGCGTTGGCACAGATACGCAGTATTTT. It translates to CASTQRVGTDTQYF.

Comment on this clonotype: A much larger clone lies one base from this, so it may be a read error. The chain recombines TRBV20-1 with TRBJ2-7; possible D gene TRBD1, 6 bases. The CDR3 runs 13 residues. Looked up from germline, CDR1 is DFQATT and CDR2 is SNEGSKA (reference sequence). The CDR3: CSAGWGHTYEQHF. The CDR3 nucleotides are TGCAGTGCCGGTTGGGGACACACCTACGAGCAGCACTTC.

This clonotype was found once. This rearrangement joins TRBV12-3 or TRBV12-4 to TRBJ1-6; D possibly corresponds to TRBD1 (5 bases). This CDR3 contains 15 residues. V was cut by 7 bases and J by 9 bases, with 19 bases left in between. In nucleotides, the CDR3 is TGTGCCAGCACCCGGGGGGGGGGTAGGGGTTCACCCCTCCACTTT. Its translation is CASTRGGGRGSPLHF.